This T cell receptor (beta chain) was sequenced in a study of metastatic and nonmetastatic thyroid tumors (dated by TCRdb to the early 2020s). Background for the entire study: Repertoires from peripheral blood and from tumor or nodule tissue samples of malignant and benign thyroid patients were compared. Overall results and qualifications from the work: TCR beta diversity was reported as significantly higher in malignant tumors than in benign nodules, in both blood and tumor samples.

This clone was observed many times. The specificity of this receptor is unknown. Nothing much larger sits one base from this clone, and base qualities are not available. The library was built by means of PCR. The sequencer listed for this sample is Illumina HiSeq 4000. High-throughput sequencing was used to profile the CDR3 region of the TCR beta-chain in every patient. The authors' analysis ran thus. A classifier to discriminate distant-metastatic papillary thyroid cancer patients was built from CDR3 differences across clinicopathological groups. The Shannon index was used to measure repertoire diversity, and the Morisita-Horn index was used to measure how similar tumor and blood repertoires were. TCRdb cleaned the public reads at Q25 with fastp, built clones with MiXCR and kept in-frame beta chains. V and J calls and clone size were set by TCRdb, not the authors. For this sample the table gives around 23,000 clones, of which about 14% were detected only once. Jointly, the top ten make up roughly 15% of the sample.

V lost 2 bases and J lost 5 bases; the stretch between them is 15 bases long. The germline V gene specifies SGHAT as CDR1 and FQNNGV as CDR2. CDR3 length: 15 amino acids, cysteine to phenylalanine. The only DNA kept is the CDR3, 45 bases in frame from the first base. No treatment had been received by any patient before thyroid surgery. Using T-cell receptor beta sequencing, the study looked back at clinical samples from patients collected from the early 2010s to the late 2010s. The material sequenced was tumor tissue. The rearrangement combines TRBV11-2 with TRBJ2-5; TRBD1 is a weak D gene call, 6 bases matching. This TCR was sampled from a female donor with papillary thyroid cancer or a benign thyroid nodule (not recorded which). Some clones in this sample may be carry-over from other donors' samples. CDR3 protein: CASSLIGGAYETQYF. In nucleotide form, the sequence is TGTGCCAGCAGCTTAATTGGGGGCGCATATGAGACCCAGTACTTC.